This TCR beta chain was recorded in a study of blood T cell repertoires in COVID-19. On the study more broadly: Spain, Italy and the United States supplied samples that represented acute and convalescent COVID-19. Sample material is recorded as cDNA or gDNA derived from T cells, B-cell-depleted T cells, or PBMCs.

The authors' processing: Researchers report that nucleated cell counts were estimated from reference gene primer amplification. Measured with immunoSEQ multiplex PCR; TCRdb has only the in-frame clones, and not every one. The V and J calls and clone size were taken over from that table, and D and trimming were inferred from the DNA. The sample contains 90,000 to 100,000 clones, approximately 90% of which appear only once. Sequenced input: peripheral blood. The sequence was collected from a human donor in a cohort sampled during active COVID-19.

The CDR3 nucleotides are TGTGCCAGCAGCTTAGCGCTTAGGCTAGCGGGGGGCGGAGAGACCCAGTACTTC. Its protein is CASSLALRLAGGGETQYF. The chain combines TRBV7-2 with TRBJ2-5, with 11 nucleotides matching TRBD2. CDR3 length equals 18 residues. After removal of 0 bases from V and 4 bases from J, the junction contained 10 bases not matched to a gene. Germline V gene lookup returns CDR1 SGHTA and CDR2 FQGNSA.